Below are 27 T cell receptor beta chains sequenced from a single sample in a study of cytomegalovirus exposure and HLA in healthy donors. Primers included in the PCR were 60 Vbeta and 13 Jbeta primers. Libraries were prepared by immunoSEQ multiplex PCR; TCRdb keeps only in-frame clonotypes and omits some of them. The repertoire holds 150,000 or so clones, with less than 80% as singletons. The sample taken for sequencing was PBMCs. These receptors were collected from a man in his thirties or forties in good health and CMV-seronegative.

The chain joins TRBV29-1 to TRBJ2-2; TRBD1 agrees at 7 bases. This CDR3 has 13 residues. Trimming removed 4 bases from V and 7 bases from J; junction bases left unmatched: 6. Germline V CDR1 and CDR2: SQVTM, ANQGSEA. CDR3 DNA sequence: TGCAGCGTTGCGAAGGGGGCGGTCGGGGAGCTGTTTTTT. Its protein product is CSVAKGAVGELFF.

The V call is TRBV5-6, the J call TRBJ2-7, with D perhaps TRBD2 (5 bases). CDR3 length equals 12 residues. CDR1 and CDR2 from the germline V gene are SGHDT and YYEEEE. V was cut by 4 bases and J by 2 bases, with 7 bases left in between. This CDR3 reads CASSPGTYEQYF. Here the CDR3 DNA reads TGTGCCAGCAGCCCCGGGACCTACGAGCAGTACTTC.

The DNA for the CDR3 is TGTGCCAGCAGTCGTCCCCGGGGGGACGGCACAGATACGCAGTATTTT. Protein product: CASSRPRGDGTDTQYF. V usage is TRBV7-3 and J usage is TRBJ2-3; 7 positions match TRBD2. Germline loops: CDR1 SGHTA, CDR2 FQGTGA. V lost 6 bases to trimming and J lost 1 base; unmatched junction nucleotides: 10. CDR3 size: 16 residues.

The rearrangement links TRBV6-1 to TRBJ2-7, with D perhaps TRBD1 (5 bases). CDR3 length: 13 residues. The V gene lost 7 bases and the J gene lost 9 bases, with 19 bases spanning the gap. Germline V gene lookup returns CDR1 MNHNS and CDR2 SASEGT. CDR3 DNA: TGTGCCAGCAAATTGGACACCCAGAAGGGGCAGTACTTC. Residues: CASKLDTQKGQYF.

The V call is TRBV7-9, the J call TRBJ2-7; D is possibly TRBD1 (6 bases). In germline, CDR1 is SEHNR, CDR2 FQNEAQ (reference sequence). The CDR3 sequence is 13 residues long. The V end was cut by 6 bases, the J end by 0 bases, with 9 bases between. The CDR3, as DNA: TGTGCCAGCAGAAGGGACACCTCCTACGAGCAGTACTTC. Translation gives CASRRDTSYEQYF.

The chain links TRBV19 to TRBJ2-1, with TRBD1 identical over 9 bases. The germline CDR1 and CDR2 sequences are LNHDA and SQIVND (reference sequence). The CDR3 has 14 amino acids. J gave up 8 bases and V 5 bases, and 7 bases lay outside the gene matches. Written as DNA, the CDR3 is TGTGCCAGTAGTTCGACAGGGGGGTGGGATGAGCAGTTCTTC. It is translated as CASSSTGGWDEQFF.

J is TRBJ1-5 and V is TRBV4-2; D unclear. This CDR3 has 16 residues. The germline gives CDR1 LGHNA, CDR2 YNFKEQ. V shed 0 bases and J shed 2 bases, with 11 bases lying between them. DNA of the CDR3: TGTGCCAGCAGCCAAGAAGTCGGGCGGGGCAATCAGCCCCAGCATTTT. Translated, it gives CASSQEVGRGNQPQHF.

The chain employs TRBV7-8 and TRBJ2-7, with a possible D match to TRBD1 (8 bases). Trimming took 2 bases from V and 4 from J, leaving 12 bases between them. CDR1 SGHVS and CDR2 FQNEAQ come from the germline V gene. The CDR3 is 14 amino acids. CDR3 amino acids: CASSLSGTGYEQYF. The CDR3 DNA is TGTGCCAGCAGCTTAAGCGGGACAGGTTACGAGCAGTACTTC.

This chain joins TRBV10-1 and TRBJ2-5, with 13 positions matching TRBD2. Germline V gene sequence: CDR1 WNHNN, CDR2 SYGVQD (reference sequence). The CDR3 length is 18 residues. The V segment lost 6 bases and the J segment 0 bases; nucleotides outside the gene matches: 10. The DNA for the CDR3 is TGCGCCAGCAGCGATAGGACTAGCGGGGGCCTGTACCAAGAGACCCAGTACTTC. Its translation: CASSDRTSGGLYQETQYF.

CDR3 coding DNA: TGTGCCAGCAGCCGAGACAGCTTCCGGGGCTACACCTTC. Protein product: CASSRDSFRGYTF. V and J are TRBV7-2 and TRBJ1-2, with D possibly TRBD1 on 5 matching bases. The CDR3 sequence is 13 residues long. Between the trimmed V and J ends, which lost 5 bases and 8 bases, there was a span of 15 bases. Germline assignment: CDR1 SGHTA and CDR2 FQGNSA.

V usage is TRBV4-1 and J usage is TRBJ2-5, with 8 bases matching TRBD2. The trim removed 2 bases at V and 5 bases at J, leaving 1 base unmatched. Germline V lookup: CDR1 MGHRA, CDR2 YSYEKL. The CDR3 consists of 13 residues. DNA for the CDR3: TGCGCCAGCAGCCAATCGGGAGGGGAGACCCAGTACTTC. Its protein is CASSQSGGETQYF.

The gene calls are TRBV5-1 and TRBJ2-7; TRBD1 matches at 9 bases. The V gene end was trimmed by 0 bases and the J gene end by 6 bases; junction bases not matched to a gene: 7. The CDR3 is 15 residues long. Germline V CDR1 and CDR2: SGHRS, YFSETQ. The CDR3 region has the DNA TGCGCCAGCAGCTTGGAAGGGACAGGGAAGGGCGAGCAGTACTTC. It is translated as CASSLEGTGKGEQYF.

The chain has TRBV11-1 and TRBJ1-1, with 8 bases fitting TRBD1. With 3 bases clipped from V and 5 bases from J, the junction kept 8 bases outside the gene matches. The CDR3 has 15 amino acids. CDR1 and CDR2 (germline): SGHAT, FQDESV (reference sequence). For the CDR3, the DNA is TGTGCCAGCAGCTTGGAGGAACAGGGGGGGACTGAAGCTTTCTTT. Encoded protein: CASSLEEQGGTEAFF.

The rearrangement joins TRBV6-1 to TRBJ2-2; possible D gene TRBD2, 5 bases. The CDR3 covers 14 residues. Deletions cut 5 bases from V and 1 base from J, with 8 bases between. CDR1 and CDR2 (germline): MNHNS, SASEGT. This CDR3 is CASSTGLNTGELFF. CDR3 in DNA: TGTGCCAGCAGTACGGGGTTGAACACCGGGGAGCTGTTTTTT.

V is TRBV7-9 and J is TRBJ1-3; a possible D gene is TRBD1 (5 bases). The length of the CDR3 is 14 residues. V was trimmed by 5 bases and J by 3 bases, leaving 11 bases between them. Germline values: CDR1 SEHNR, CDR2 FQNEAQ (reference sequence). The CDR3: CASSPSGGGNTIYF. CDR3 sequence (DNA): TGTGCCAGCAGCCCCAGCGGGGGTGGAAACACCATATATTTT.

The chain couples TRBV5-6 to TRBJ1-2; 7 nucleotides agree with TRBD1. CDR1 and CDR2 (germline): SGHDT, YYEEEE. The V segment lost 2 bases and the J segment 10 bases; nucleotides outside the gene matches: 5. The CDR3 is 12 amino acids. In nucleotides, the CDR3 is TGTGCCAGCAGCTTCTTGAGGGGGCACTACACCTTC. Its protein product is CASSFLRGHYTF.

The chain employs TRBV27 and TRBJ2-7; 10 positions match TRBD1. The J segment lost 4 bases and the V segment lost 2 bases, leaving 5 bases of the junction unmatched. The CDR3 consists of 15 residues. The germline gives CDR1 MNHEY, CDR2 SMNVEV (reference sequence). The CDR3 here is CASSLGDRGRYEQYF. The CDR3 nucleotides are TGTGCCAGCAGTTTAGGGGACAGGGGAAGATACGAGCAGTACTTC.

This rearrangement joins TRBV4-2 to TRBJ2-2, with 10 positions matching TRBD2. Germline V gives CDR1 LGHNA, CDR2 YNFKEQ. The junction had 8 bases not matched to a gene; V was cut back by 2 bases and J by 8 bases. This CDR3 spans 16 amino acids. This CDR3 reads CASSQPSAGGLGELFF. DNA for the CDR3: TGTGCCAGCAGCCAACCCTCAGCGGGGGGGCTGGGGGAGCTGTTTTTT.

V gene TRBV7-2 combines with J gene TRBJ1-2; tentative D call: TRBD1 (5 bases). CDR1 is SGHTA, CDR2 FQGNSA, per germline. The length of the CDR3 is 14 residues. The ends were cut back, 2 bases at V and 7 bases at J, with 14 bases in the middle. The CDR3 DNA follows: TGTGCCAGCAGCTTACCCACAGGTTGGGCTGGCTACACCTTC. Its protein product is CASSLPTGWAGYTF.

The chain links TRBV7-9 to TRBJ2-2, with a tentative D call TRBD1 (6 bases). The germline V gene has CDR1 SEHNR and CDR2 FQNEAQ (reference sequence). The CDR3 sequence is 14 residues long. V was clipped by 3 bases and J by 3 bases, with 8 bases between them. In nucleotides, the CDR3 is TGTGCCAGCAGCTTTACAGGGTACACCGGGGAGCTGTTTTTT. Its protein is CASSFTGYTGELFF.

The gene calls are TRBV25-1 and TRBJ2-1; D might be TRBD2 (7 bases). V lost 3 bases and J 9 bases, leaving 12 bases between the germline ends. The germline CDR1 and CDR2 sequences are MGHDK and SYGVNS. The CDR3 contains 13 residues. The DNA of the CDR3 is TGTGCCAGCAGTGAGGGGGGGCTGGGTGAGCAGTTCTTC. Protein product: CASSEGGLGEQFF.

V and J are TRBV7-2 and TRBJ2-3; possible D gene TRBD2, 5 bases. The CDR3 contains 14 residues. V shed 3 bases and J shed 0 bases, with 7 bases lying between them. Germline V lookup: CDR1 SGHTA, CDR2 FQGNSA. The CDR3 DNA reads TGTGCCAGCAGCTTCCCGGGGAGCACAGATACGCAGTATTTT. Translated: CASSFPGSTDTQYF.

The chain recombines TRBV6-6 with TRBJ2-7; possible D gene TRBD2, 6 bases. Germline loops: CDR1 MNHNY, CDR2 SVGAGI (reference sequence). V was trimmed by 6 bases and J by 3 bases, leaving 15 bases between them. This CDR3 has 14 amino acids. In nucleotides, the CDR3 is TGTGCCAGCAGCCCTGCGGGACCGGGCTACGAGCAGTACTTC. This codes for CASSPAGPGYEQYF.

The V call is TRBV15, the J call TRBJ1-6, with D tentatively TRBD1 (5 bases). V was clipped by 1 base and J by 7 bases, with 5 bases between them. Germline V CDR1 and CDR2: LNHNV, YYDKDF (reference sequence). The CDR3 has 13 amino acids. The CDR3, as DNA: TGTGCCACCAGCAGAGCAGGGAATTCACCCCTCCACTTT. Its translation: CATSRAGNSPLHF.

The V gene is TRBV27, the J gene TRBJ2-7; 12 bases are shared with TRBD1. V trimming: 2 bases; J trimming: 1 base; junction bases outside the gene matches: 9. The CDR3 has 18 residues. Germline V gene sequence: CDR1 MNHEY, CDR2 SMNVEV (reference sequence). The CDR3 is CASSLRGTGGAPSYEQYF. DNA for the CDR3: TGTGCCAGCAGTTTAAGAGGGACAGGGGGCGCGCCGTCCTACGAGCAGTACTTC.

The DNA of the CDR3 is TGCAGCGTTCGGCAGGGGGCGGGGGAGACCCAGTACTTC. Translated: CSVRQGAGETQYF. This chain connects TRBV29-1 to TRBJ2-5, with TRBD1 matching 8 bases. The CDR3 spans 13 residues. After removal of 5 bases from V and 5 bases from J, the junction contained 7 bases not matched to a gene. CDR1 SQVTM and CDR2 ANQGSEA come from the germline V gene. The variable domain in full, with the rest retrieved from reference TRBV29-1 and TRBJ2-5, is SAVISQKPSRDICQRGTSLTIQCQVDSQVTMMFWYRQQPGQSLTLIATANQGSEATYESGFVIDKFPISRPNLTFSTLTVSNMSPEDSSIYLCSVRQGAGETQYFGPGTRLLVL.

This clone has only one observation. For the CDR3, the DNA is TGTGCCAGCAGTCGGTTGGGGCAGGGGGGTTCACCCCTCCACTTT. Amino acids: CASSRLGQGGSPLHF. The chain has TRBV28 and TRBJ1-6, with 7 nucleotides matching TRBD1. CDR1 and CDR2 (germline): MDHEN, SYDVKM. Trimming at V came to 5 bases and at J to 9 bases, leaving 10 bases not matched to a gene. This CDR3 contains 15 residues.